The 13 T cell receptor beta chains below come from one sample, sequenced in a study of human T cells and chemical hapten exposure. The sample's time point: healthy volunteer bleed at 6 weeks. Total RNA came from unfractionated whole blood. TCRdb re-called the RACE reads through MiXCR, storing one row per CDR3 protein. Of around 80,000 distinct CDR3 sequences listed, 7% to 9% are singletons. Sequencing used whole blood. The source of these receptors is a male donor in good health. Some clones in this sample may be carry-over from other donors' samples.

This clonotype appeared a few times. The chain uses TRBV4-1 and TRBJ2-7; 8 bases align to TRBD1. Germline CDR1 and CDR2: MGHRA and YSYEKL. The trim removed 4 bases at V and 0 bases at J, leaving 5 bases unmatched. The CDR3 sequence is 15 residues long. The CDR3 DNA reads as TGCGCCAGCAGCCTATTACAGGGGGTCTCCTACGAGCAGTACTTC. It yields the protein CASSLLQGVSYEQYF.

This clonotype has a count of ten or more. The CDR3: CASSSQGNTEAFF. CDR3 in DNA: TGTGCCAGCAGTAGCCAGGGTAACACTGAAGCTTTCTTT. This chain joins TRBV6-6 and TRBJ1-1, with D possibly being TRBD1 (5 bases). Germline V CDR1 and CDR2: MNHNY, SVGAGI (reference sequence). The CDR3 covers 13 residues. V was cut by 5 bases and J by 2 bases, with 9 bases left in between.

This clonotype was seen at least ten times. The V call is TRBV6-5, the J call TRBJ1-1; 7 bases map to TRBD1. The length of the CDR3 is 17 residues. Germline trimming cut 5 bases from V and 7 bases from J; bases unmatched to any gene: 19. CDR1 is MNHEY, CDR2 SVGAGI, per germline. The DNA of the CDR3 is TGTGCCAGCAGTCCCGAACAGGGGAACCCAATAATCGATGAAGCTTTCTTT. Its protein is CASSPEQGNPIIDEAFF.

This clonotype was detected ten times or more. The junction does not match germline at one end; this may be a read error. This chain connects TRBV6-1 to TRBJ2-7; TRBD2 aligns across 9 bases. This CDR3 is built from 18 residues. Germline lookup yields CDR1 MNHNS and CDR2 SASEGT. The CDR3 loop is CASREDRHSIAGAREQYF. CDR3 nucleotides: TGTGCCAGCAGGGAAGACCGCCATAGTATAGCGGGAGCTCGGGAGCAGTACTTC.

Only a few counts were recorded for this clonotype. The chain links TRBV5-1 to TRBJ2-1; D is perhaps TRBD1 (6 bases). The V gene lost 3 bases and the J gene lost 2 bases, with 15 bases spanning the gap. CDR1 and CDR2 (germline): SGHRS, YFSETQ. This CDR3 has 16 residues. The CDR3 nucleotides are TGCGCCAGCAGCTCAATCCGGGACATTACCTACAATGAGCAGTTCTTC. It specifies CASSSIRDITYNEQFF.

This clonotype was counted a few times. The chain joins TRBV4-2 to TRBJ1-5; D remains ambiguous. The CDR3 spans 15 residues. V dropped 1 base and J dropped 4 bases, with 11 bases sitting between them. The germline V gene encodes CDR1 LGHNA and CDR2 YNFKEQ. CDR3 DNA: TGTGCCAGCAGCCAAGGAGGAGACCTTAATCAGCCCCAGCATTTT. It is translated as CASSQGGDLNQPQHF.

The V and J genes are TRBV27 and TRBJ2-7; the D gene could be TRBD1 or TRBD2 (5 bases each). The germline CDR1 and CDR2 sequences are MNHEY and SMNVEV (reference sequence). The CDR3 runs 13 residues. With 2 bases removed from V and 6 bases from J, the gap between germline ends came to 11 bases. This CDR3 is CASSLGSGGEQYF. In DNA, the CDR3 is TGTGCCAGCAGTTTAGGGTCTGGGGGCGAGCAGTACTTC.

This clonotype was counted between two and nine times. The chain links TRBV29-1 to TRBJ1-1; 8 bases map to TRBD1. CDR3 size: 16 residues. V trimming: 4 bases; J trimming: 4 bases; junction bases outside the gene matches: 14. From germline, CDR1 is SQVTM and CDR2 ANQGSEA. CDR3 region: CSVGWTGQVGSTEAFF. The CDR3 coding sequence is TGCAGCGTTGGTTGGACAGGGCAGGTGGGGAGCACTGAAGCTTTCTTT.

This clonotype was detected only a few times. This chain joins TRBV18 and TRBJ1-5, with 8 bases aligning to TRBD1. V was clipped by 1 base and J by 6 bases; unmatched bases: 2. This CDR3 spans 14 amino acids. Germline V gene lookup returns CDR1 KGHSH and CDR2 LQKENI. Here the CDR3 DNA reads TGTGCCAGCTCACCACGACAGGGGAGTCAGCCCCAGCATTTT. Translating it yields CASSPRQGSQPQHF.

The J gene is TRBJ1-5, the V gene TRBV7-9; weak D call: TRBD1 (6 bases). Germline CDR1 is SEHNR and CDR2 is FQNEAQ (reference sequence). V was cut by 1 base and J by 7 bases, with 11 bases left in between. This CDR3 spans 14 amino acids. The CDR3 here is CASSLEGGRQPQHF. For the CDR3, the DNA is TGTGCCAGCAGCTTAGAGGGGGGCAGGCAGCCCCAGCATTTT.

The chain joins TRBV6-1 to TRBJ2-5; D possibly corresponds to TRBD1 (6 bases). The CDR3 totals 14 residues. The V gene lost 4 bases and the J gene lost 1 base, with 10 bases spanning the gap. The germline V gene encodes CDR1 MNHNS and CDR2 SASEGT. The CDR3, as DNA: TGTGCCAGCAGTGTCGGGACATCCCAAGAGACCCAGTACTTC. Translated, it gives CASSVGTSQETQYF.

CDR3 sequence reads: CASIKDRGLYSNQPQHF. For the CDR3, the DNA is TGTGCCAGCATTAAGGACAGGGGGCTCTATAGCAATCAGCCCCAGCATTTT. The rearrangement uses TRBV12-3 or TRBV12-4 and TRBJ1-5; TRBD1 matches 11 bases. The CDR3 loop spans 17 amino acids. The ends lost 7 bases at V and 0 bases at J; junction bases unmatched: 8.

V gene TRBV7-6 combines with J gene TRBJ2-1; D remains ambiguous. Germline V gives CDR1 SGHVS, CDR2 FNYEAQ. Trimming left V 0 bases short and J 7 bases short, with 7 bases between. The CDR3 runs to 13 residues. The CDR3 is CASSLAPDNEQFF. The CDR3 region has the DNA TGTGCCAGCAGCTTAGCCCCCGATAATGAGCAGTTCTTC.